This is a list of T cell receptor beta chains from one sample in a study of cytomegalovirus exposure and HLA in healthy donors. Sequencing used immunoSEQ multiplex PCR; TCRdb keeps in-frame clones, though not all of them. Here the sample spans hundreds of thousands of clones, around nine tenths being singletons. The sequenced material came from PBMCs. Source of these receptors: a woman aged 18-29 years in good health and CMV-seronegative. CDR3s include the opening cysteine and the closing phenylalanine or tryptophan. D genes are given only for firm matches. The listing skips clone size in some rows; elsewhere it reads once, few, many or a size class.

v_call: TRBV6-1
j_call: TRBJ1-3
d_call: .
clone_size: .
cdr3_aa: CALHGLISGNTIYF
cdr3_nt: TGTGCCTTACATGGACTGATCTCTGGAAACACCATATATTTT

v_call: TRBV4-1
j_call: TRBJ1-2
d_call: .
clone_size: .
cdr3_aa: CASSQLRGAGYGYTF
cdr3_nt: TGCGCCAGCAGCCAGCTGCGGGGGGCCGGCTATGGCTACACCTTC

v_call: TRBV4-1
j_call: TRBJ1-5
d_call: TRBD1
clone_size: .
cdr3_aa: CASSPRTGGQPQHF
cdr3_nt: TGCGCCAGCAGCCCCAGGACAGGGGGTCAGCCCCAGCATTTT

v_call: TRBV27
j_call: TRBJ2-7
d_call: TRBD1
clone_size: .
cdr3_aa: CASNPRDRGPDGQYF
cdr3_nt: TGTGCCAGCAACCCCCGGGACAGGGGGCCCGACGGGCAGTACTTC

v_call: TRBV27
j_call: TRBJ1-2
d_call: .
clone_size: .
cdr3_aa: CASSLVADPRFNYGYTF
cdr3_nt: TGTGCCAGCAGTTTAGTGGCAGACCCGCGGTTTAACTATGGCTACACCTTC

v_call: TRBV5-1
j_call: TRBJ2-1
d_call: TRBD2
clone_size: .
cdr3_aa: CASSLNLRGAGDEQFF
cdr3_nt: TGCGCCAGCAGCTTGAACTTGCGGGGGGCAGGCGATGAGCAGTTCTTC

v_call: TRBV19
j_call: TRBJ2-7
d_call: TRBD1
clone_size: .
cdr3_aa: CASSITGTAYEQYF
cdr3_nt: TGTGCCAGTAGTATCACCGGGACAGCCTACGAGCAGTACTTC

v_call: TRBV5-4
j_call: TRBJ1-6
d_call: TRBD1
clone_size: .
cdr3_aa: CASSVGQGYNSPLHF
cdr3_nt: TGTGCCAGCAGCGTGGGACAGGGTTACAATTCACCCCTCCACTTT

v_call: TRBV2
j_call: TRBJ2-1
d_call: TRBD1
clone_size: .
cdr3_aa: CASSSGQVTYNEQFF
cdr3_nt: TGTGCCAGCAGTTCGGGACAGGTAACCTACAATGAGCAGTTCTTC

v_call: TRBV9
j_call: TRBJ2-7
d_call: TRBD2
clone_size: once
cdr3_aa: CASSVATSGSYEQYF
cdr3_nt: TGTGCCAGCAGCGTAGCTACTAGCGGGTCCTACGAGCAGTACTTC

v_call: TRBV7-8
j_call: TRBJ1-1
d_call: .
clone_size: .
cdr3_aa: CASSLIHEAFF
cdr3_nt: TGTGCCAGCAGCTTGATACACGAAGCTTTCTTT

v_call: TRBV5-6
j_call: TRBJ1-2
d_call: .
clone_size: few
cdr3_aa: CASSQLPLGGYTF
cdr3_nt: TGTGCCAGCAGCCAACTTCCCCTGGGCGGCTACACCTTC

v_call: TRBV13
j_call: TRBJ1-2
d_call: .
clone_size: .
cdr3_aa: CASSLGRGQTNYGYTF
cdr3_nt: TGTGCCAGCAGCTTAGGTCGCGGACAGACAAACTATGGCTACACCTTC

v_call: TRBV19
j_call: TRBJ2-1
d_call: .
clone_size: .
cdr3_aa: CASSGGLEQFF
cdr3_nt: TGTGCCAGTAGCGGGGGTCTCGAGCAGTTCTTC

v_call: TRBV2
j_call: TRBJ1-1
d_call: .
clone_size: once
cdr3_aa: CASSEALSRSEAFF
cdr3_nt: TGTGCCAGCAGTGAAGCCTTGTCTCGGAGTGAAGCTTTCTTT

v_call: TRBV9
j_call: TRBJ1-3
d_call: .
clone_size: once
cdr3_aa: CASSVVAAGNTIYF
cdr3_nt: TGTGCCAGCAGCGTAGTGGCAGCTGGAAACACCATATATTTT

v_call: TRBV6-1
j_call: TRBJ1-2
d_call: TRBD1
clone_size: .
cdr3_aa: CASRGTGQWGYTF
cdr3_nt: TGTGCCAGCAGGGGGACAGGGCAGTGGGGCTACACCTTC

v_call: TRBV9
j_call: TRBJ2-7
d_call: TRBD1
clone_size: .
cdr3_aa: CASSVDGTGSYEQYF
cdr3_nt: TGTGCCAGCAGCGTAGATGGGACAGGGTCCTACGAGCAGTACTTC

v_call: TRBV30
j_call: TRBJ1-5
d_call: .
clone_size: .
cdr3_aa: CAWSEGEAQHF
cdr3_nt: TGTGCCTGGAGTGAGGGAGAGGCCCAGCATTTT

v_call: TRBV19
j_call: TRBJ1-1
d_call: .
clone_size: few
cdr3_aa: CASSIELVAFF
cdr3_nt: TGTGCCAGTAGTATCGAGTTAGTAGCTTTCTTT

v_call: TRBV7-3
j_call: TRBJ2-7
d_call: TRBD1
clone_size: .
cdr3_aa: CASSHGQGGYEQYF
cdr3_nt: TGTGCCAGCAGCCATGGACAGGGGGGATACGAGCAGTACTTC

v_call: TRBV7-2
j_call: TRBJ2-7
d_call: TRBD2
clone_size: .
cdr3_aa: CASSLLPSGGPYEQYF
cdr3_nt: TGTGCCAGCAGCTTACTACCTAGCGGGGGGCCGTACGAGCAGTACTTC

v_call: TRBV25-1
j_call: TRBJ1-2
d_call: TRBD1
clone_size: .
cdr3_aa: CASSWTGDGYTF
cdr3_nt: TGTGCCAGCAGCTGGACAGGGGATGGCTACACCTTC

v_call: TRBV7-3
j_call: TRBJ2-7
d_call: .
clone_size: .
cdr3_aa: CASSLRTASYEQYF
cdr3_nt: TGTGCCAGCAGCCTCCGGACAGCCTCCTACGAGCAGTACTTC

v_call: TRBV29-1
j_call: TRBJ1-1
d_call: .
clone_size: .
cdr3_aa: CSVETVGTEAFF
cdr3_nt: TGCAGCGTTGAAACAGTAGGTACTGAAGCTTTCTTT

v_call: TRBV6-1
j_call: TRBJ1-2
d_call: TRBD1
clone_size: .
cdr3_aa: CASIAHEEGASGYTF
cdr3_nt: TGTGCCAGCATCGCCCATGAGGAGGGGGCGAGTGGCTACACCTTC

v_call: TRBV7-8
j_call: TRBJ2-5
d_call: TRBD2
clone_size: once
cdr3_aa: CASSIRTSLGETQYF
cdr3_nt: TGTGCCAGCAGCATACGGACTAGTCTGGGGGAGACCCAGTACTTC

v_call: TRBV18
j_call: TRBJ2-5
d_call: .
clone_size: .
cdr3_aa: CASSPSQGGIETQYF
cdr3_nt: TGTGCCAGCTCACCTTCCCAGGGGGGAATTGAGACCCAGTACTTC

v_call: TRBV7-2
j_call: TRBJ2-7
d_call: .
clone_size: .
cdr3_aa: CASSTRSSYEQYF
cdr3_nt: TGTGCCAGCAGCACTAGAAGCTCCTACGAGCAGTACTTC

v_call: TRBV2
j_call: TRBJ1-1
d_call: TRBD1
clone_size: .
cdr3_aa: CASRPNRQGAEAFF
cdr3_nt: TGTGCCAGCAGGCCAAATCGACAGGGCGCTGAAGCTTTCTTT

v_call: TRBV29-1
j_call: TRBJ2-1
d_call: TRBD2
clone_size: .
cdr3_aa: CSVAGLAGGTTYNEQFF
cdr3_nt: TGCAGCGTTGCGGGACTAGCGGGGGGGACTACTTACAATGAGCAGTTCTTC

v_call: TRBV5-1
j_call: TRBJ2-7
d_call: .
clone_size: .
cdr3_aa: CASSLGPGYGSYEQYF
cdr3_nt: TGCGCCAGCAGCTTGGGACCAGGGTACGGCTCCTACGAGCAGTACTTC

v_call: TRBV9
j_call: TRBJ1-2
d_call: .
clone_size: .
cdr3_aa: CASRAPYGYTF
cdr3_nt: TGTGCCAGCAGGGCACCGTATGGCTACACCTTC

v_call: TRBV11-2
j_call: TRBJ2-7
d_call: TRBD2
clone_size: .
cdr3_aa: CASSLNRGGDEQYF
cdr3_nt: TGTGCCAGCTCCCTCAACCGGGGGGGGGACGAGCAGTACTTC

v_call: TRBV6-6
j_call: TRBJ1-2
d_call: .
clone_size: .
cdr3_aa: CASSLLGSSGGYTF
cdr3_nt: TGTGCCAGCAGTTTACTCGGGTCTTCGGGTGGCTACACCTTC

v_call: TRBV2
j_call: TRBJ2-3
d_call: TRBD2
clone_size: .
cdr3_aa: CASTGGGAPDTQYF
cdr3_nt: TGTGCCAGCACCGGCGGGGGGGCCCCAGATACGCAGTATTTT

v_call: TRBV2
j_call: TRBJ2-1
d_call: .
clone_size: .
cdr3_aa: CASRVSLDNEQFF
cdr3_nt: TGTGCCAGCAGAGTTAGCTTAGACAATGAGCAGTTCTTC

v_call: TRBV13
j_call: TRBJ1-2
d_call: TRBD1
clone_size: .
cdr3_aa: CASSSAGGQGYGYTF
cdr3_nt: TGTGCCAGCAGCTCAGCCGGGGGACAGGGGTATGGCTACACCTTC

v_call: TRBV19
j_call: TRBJ2-7
d_call: .
clone_size: .
cdr3_aa: CASSTDFPLTYEQYF
cdr3_nt: TGTGCCAGTAGTACGGACTTTCCCCTTACCTACGAGCAGTACTTC

v_call: TRBV5-3
j_call: TRBJ2-7
d_call: TRBD2
clone_size: .
cdr3_aa: CARSLRASGAQYRYYEQYF
cdr3_nt: TGTGCCAGAAGCTTGAGGGCTAGCGGGGCCCAATACAGATACTACGAGCAGTACTTC

v_call: TRBV7-8
j_call: TRBJ1-2
d_call: .
clone_size: .
cdr3_aa: CASSPDGGYGYTF
cdr3_nt: TGTGCCAGCAGCCCCGACGGGGGGTATGGCTACACCTTC

v_call: TRBV25-1
j_call: TRBJ1-1
d_call: .
clone_size: once
cdr3_aa: CASKLNTEAFF
cdr3_nt: TGTGCCAGCAAACTCAACACTGAAGCTTTCTTT

v_call: TRBV5-1
j_call: TRBJ2-3
d_call: TRBD1
clone_size: .
cdr3_aa: CASSQTDRGGTDTQYF
cdr3_nt: TGCGCCAGCAGCCAAACGGACAGGGGGGGGACAGATACGCAGTATTTT

v_call: TRBV10-2
j_call: TRBJ2-7
d_call: TRBD1
clone_size: few
cdr3_aa: CASSEWGQGEQYF
cdr3_nt: TGCGCCAGCAGTGAGTGGGGACAGGGAGAGCAGTACTTC

v_call: TRBV27
j_call: TRBJ1-2
d_call: .
clone_size: once
cdr3_aa: CASGGGGDYTF
cdr3_nt: TGTGCCAGCGGGGGTGGGGGGGACTACACCTTC

v_call: TRBV28
j_call: TRBJ1-2
d_call: .
clone_size: .
cdr3_aa: CASSPMNYGYTF
cdr3_nt: TGTGCCAGCAGTCCCATGAACTATGGCTACACCTTC